Shown below are 14 T cell receptor beta chains from a single sample sequenced in a study of cytomegalovirus exposure and HLA in healthy donors. The primer mix had 60 Vbeta and 13 Jbeta primers. The protocol was immunoSEQ multiplex PCR, while the TCRdb copy is restricted to in-frame clones and leaves out a portion. This table holds 150,000 or so clones. Sequences were obtained from PBMCs. The receptor source for this set is a woman aged 40 to 50 in good health and CMV-seropositive.

V gene TRBV7-8 combines with J gene TRBJ2-5, with 14 bases lining up with TRBD2. V shed 5 bases, J shed 2 bases, and the junction held 4 bases outside the gene matches. Per the germline V gene, CDR1 is SGHVS and CDR2 is FQNEAQ. This CDR3 is 16 amino acids long. The CDR3 region has the DNA TGTGCCAGCAGCAAAGGGACTAGCGGGAGTCAAGAGACCCAGTACTTC. It codes for CASSKGTSGSQETQYF.

V and J are TRBV19 and TRBJ2-2, with TRBD2 matching 10 bases. The CDR3 sequence is 17 residues long. V shed 2 bases, J shed 5 bases, and the junction held 8 bases outside the gene matches. CDR1 is LNHDA, CDR2 SQIVND, per germline (reference sequence). In DNA, the CDR3 is TGTGCCAGTAGTATATCCGCTAGCGGGAGAGGGACCGGGGAGCTGTTTTTT. Amino acid sequence: CASSISASGRGTGELFF.

The chain is built from TRBV5-1 and TRBJ2-7; 9 bases match TRBD1. Looked up from germline, CDR1 is SGHRS and CDR2 is YFSETQ. The CDR3 consists of 15 residues. V was pared by 4 bases and J by 4 bases, with 9 bases of the junction left unmatched. The CDR3 here is CASSVQIQGAYEQYF. As DNA, the CDR3 is TGCGCCAGCAGCGTCCAAATACAGGGGGCTTACGAGCAGTACTTC.

The V gene is TRBV14, the J gene TRBJ1-1; no definite D call. Germline CDR1 reads SGHDN; CDR2 reads FVKESK. This CDR3 contains 14 residues. V dropped 0 bases and J dropped 6 bases, with 11 bases sitting between them. Here the CDR3 DNA reads TGTGCCAGCAGCCAAGATAGGCGGTTCGCTGAAGCTTTCTTT. Translating gives CASSQDRRFAEAFF. The full variable domain, with the rest looked up from reference TRBV14 and TRBJ1-1, is EAGVTQFPSHSVIEKGQTVTLRCDPISGHDNLYWYRRVMGKEIKFLLHFVKESKQDESGMPNNRFLAERTGGTYSTLKVQPAELEDSGVYFCASSQDRRFAEAFFGQGTRLTVV.

V gene TRBV6-1 combines with J gene TRBJ2-1, with 7 positions matching TRBD2. Germline loops: CDR1 MNHNS, CDR2 SASEGT. The V gene end was trimmed by 7 bases and the J gene end by 4 bases; junction bases not matched to a gene: 4. There are 13 residues in the CDR3. The CDR3 region is CASNQRGYNEQFF. In DNA form, the CDR3 reads TGTGCCAGCAACCAGCGGGGATACAATGAGCAGTTCTTC.

This rearrangement joins TRBV7-2 to TRBJ2-7; D is unresolved. The CDR3 covers 11 residues. The germline V gene encodes CDR1 SGHTA and CDR2 FQGNSA. Trimming removed 5 bases at V and 6 bases at J, with 8 bases between. CDR3: CASSLVGEQYF. CDR3 sequence (DNA): TGTGCCAGCAGCCTGGTCGGCGAGCAGTACTTC.

The chain recombines TRBV28 with TRBJ2-2; 10 positions agree with TRBD2. The junction had 2 bases not matched to a gene; V was cut back by 4 bases and J by 0 bases. The CDR3 contains 16 residues. CDR1 is MDHEN, CDR2 SYDVKM, per germline. Here the CDR3 DNA reads TGTGCCAGCAGTTCGGGACTAGCGCCGAACACCGGGGAGCTGTTTTTT. This gives the protein CASSSGLAPNTGELFF. Full variable domain (remainder filled in from reference TRBV28 and TRBJ2-2): DVKVTQSSRYLVKRTGEKVFLECVQDMDHENMFWYRQDPGLGLRLIYFSYDVKMKEKGDIPEGYSVSREKKERFSLILESASTNQTSMYLCASSSGLAPNTGELFFGEGSRLTVL.

The gene calls are TRBV27 and TRBJ1-5; the D gene is possibly TRBD1 (5 bases). This CDR3 contains 14 residues. The V end was cut by 3 bases, the J end by 6 bases, with 12 bases between. The V gene's germline CDR1 is MNHEY and CDR2 SMNVEV (reference sequence). The CDR3, as DNA: TGTGCCAGCAGTTTGGGGCAGGGCTCTCAGCCCCAGCATTTT. Translation: CASSLGQGSQPQHF.

The V gene is TRBV2, the J gene TRBJ2-3; 9 bases match TRBD1. Losses at the gene ends were 8 bases for V and 1 base for J; bases not matched to a gene: 4. CDR1 SNHLY and CDR2 FYNNEI come from the germline V gene. The CDR3 spans 14 residues. CDR3 nucleotides: TGTGCCAGCGGGACAGGGACTCGCACAGATACGCAGTATTTT. Translating it yields CASGTGTRTDTQYF.

J is TRBJ2-1 and V is TRBV2; D unresolved. Germline CDR1 SNHLY, CDR2 FYNNEI. Trimming took off 1 base at V and 0 bases at J, with 7 bases between the two ends. The CDR3 is made up of 15 amino acids. CDR3 DNA sequence: TGTGCCAGCAGTGAAGAGGCGGCCTCCTACAATGAGCAGTTCTTC. Its translation is CASSEEAASYNEQFF.

This chain connects TRBV11-3 to TRBJ2-7, with D maybe TRBD1 (6 bases). Trimming cost V 4 bases and J 6 bases, with 13 bases left between them. CDR1 is SGHNT, CDR2 YENEEA, per germline. The CDR3 length is 13 residues. CDR3 sequence reads: CASSSGAGVEQYF. The CDR3 coding sequence is TGTGCCAGCAGCTCCGGTGCAGGGGTCGAGCAGTACTTC.

The J gene is TRBJ2-1, the V gene TRBV28; D uncertain. Trimming shortened V by 8 bases and J by 9 bases, and 11 bases separated the two germline ends. This CDR3 has 11 amino acids. Germline-derived CDR1 and CDR2 are MDHEN and SYDVKM. CDR3 protein: CASETGLEQFF. DNA of the CDR3: TGTGCCAGCGAGACTGGTCTTGAGCAGTTCTTC. Variable domain in full (rest from reference TRBV28 and TRBJ2-1): DVKVTQSSRYLVKRTGEKVFLECVQDMDHENMFWYRQDPGLGLRLIYFSYDVKMKEKGDIPEGYSVSREKKERFSLILESASTNQTSMYLCASETGLEQFFGPGTRLTVL.

The chain recombines TRBV7-8 with TRBJ1-2; unclear D gene. Trimming removed 5 bases from V and 3 bases from J, with 19 bases in between. Germline-derived CDR1 and CDR2 are SGHVS and FQNEAQ. CDR3 length equals 16 residues. DNA of the CDR3: TGTGCCAGCAGCCCCCTCGCGCAGGATACCTACTATGGCTACACCTTC. Encoded protein: CASSPLAQDTYYGYTF.

The chain carries TRBV28 and TRBJ1-1; a possible D gene is TRBD1 (6 bases). The CDR3 is made up of 14 amino acids. V was trimmed by 1 base and J by 8 bases, leaving 14 bases between them. Germline V gives CDR1 MDHEN, CDR2 SYDVKM. CDR3 protein: CASSLLGGADEAFF. CDR3 in DNA: TGTGCCAGCAGTTTATTAGGGGGGGCAGACGAAGCTTTCTTT.